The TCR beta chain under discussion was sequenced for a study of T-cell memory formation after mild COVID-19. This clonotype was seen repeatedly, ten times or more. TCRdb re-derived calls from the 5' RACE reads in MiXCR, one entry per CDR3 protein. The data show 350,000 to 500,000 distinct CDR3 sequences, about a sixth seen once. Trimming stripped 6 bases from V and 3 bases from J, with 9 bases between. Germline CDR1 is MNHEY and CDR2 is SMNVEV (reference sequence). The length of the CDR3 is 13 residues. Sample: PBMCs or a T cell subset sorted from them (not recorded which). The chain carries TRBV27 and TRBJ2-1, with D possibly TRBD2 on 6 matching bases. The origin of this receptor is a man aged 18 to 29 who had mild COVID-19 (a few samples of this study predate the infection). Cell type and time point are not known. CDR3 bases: TGTGCCAGCAGCTTCGGGGGCTACAATGAGCAGTTCTTC. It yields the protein CASSFGGYNEQFF.